These 24 T cell receptor beta chains were sequenced from one sample in a study of blood T cell repertoires in COVID-19. Measured with immunoSEQ multiplex PCR; TCRdb has only the in-frame clones, and not every one. The data show 45,000 to 70,000 clones, with approximately 87% seen just once and around 7.1% held by the top ten. Sequencing was performed on peripheral blood. The receptors shown here come from a woman aged 60-70 years with COVID-19, enrolled during active disease.

The chain has TRBV19 and TRBJ2-3, with D perhaps TRBD2 (6 bases). With 3 bases removed from V and 6 bases from J, the gap between germline ends came to 13 bases. CDR1 and CDR2 from the germline V gene are LNHDA and SQIVND (reference sequence). The CDR3 is made up of 14 amino acids. The CDR3 protein is CASSIPLALDTQYF. The CDR3 DNA follows: TGTGCCAGTAGTATCCCCCTAGCGCTGGATACGCAGTATTTT.

This chain connects TRBV6-5 to TRBJ1-5, with 8 nucleotides matching TRBD1. CDR3 length: 15 amino acids. V shed 6 bases and J 3 bases; nucleotides not matched to a gene: 7. Germline loops: CDR1 MNHEY, CDR2 SVGAGI. CDR3 coding DNA: TGTGCCAGCAGGCGACAGGGGTCCGCCAATCAGCCCCAGCATTTT. Its protein product is CASRRQGSANQPQHF.

V is TRBV24-1 and J is TRBJ1-2, with D possibly being TRBD1 (5 bases). This CDR3 contains 16 residues. With 1 base removed from V and 4 bases from J, the gap between germline ends came to 15 bases. Germline V gene data show CDR1 as KGHDR and CDR2 as SFDVKD. CDR3 coding DNA: TGTGCCACCAGTGATTTAGGGGTCCCGAGTGGCTATGGCTACACCTTC. It codes for CATSDLGVPSGYGYTF.

The chain is built from TRBV20-1 and TRBJ2-1, with D uncertain. The germline V gene has CDR1 DFQATT and CDR2 SNEGSKA (reference sequence). Trimming took off 3 bases at V and 2 bases at J, with 11 bases between the two ends. This CDR3 has 14 amino acids. CDR3 loop: CSASGAGPYNEQFF. The DNA for the CDR3 is TGCAGTGCTAGTGGTGCAGGCCCCTACAATGAGCAGTTCTTC.

Here the CDR3 reads CASSQGTQGAYEQYF. Here the CDR3 DNA reads TGTGCCAGCAGCCAAGGGACACAGGGGGCCTACGAGCAGTACTTC. The chain employs TRBV14 and TRBJ2-7; 8 bases align to TRBD1. This CDR3 comprises 15 residues. Unmatched junction bases numbered 4, after V lost 1 base and J lost 2 bases. Germline V lookup: CDR1 SGHDN, CDR2 FVKESK.

This chain uses TRBV5-5 with TRBJ1-6; D is unclear. CDR1 and CDR2 (germline): SGHKS, YYEKEE (reference sequence). The CDR3 consists of 14 residues. Deletions cut 5 bases from V and 6 bases from J, with 12 bases between. The CDR3 nucleotides are TGTGCCAGCAGGTGGGAGCCTATTAATTCACCCCTCCACTTT. Its protein product is CASRWEPINSPLHF.

The table lists this clone with a few counts. This rearrangement joins TRBV9 to TRBJ1-2; 9 bases fit TRBD1. V was clipped by 4 bases and J by 2 bases; unmatched bases: 12. This CDR3 is 17 amino acids long. In germline, CDR1 is SGDLS, CDR2 YYNGEE. The CDR3 loop reads CASSLGLGQGRNYGYTF. The CDR3 DNA follows: TGTGCCAGCAGCCTGGGGTTGGGACAGGGAAGGAACTATGGCTACACCTTC.

This clone was found a few times. J is TRBJ2-5 and V is TRBV28, with D possibly TRBD2 on 5 matching bases. The germline CDR1 and CDR2 sequences are MDHEN and SYDVKM. The CDR3 extends over 16 amino acids. The V end was cut by 6 bases, the J end by 3 bases, with 20 bases between. DNA of the CDR3: TGTGCCAGCAGCCCTCCCTTAGAGGGCACGAAAGAGACCCAGTACTTC. Its translation: CASSPPLEGTKETQYF.

The V gene is TRBV30, the J gene TRBJ2-5, with a weak D call TRBD2 (7 bases). The ends were cut back, 1 base at V and 3 bases at J, with 18 bases in the middle. This CDR3 contains 16 residues. Germline lookup yields CDR1 GTSNPN and CDR2 SVGIG (reference sequence). The DNA of the CDR3 is TGTGCCTGGAGTGGGTCGCAGGGGAGGGTAGAAGAGACCCAGTACTTC. Translating gives CAWSGSQGRVEETQYF.

The genes are TRBV11-2 and TRBJ2-2, with D possibly TRBD2 on 5 matching bases. Per germline, CDR1 SGHAT and CDR2 FQNNGV. V gave up 1 base and J gave up 6 bases, with 6 bases separating them. The CDR3 runs to 13 residues. The CDR3 reads CASSLARAGELFF. For the CDR3, the DNA is TGTGCCAGCAGCTTAGCGCGGGCCGGGGAGCTGTTTTTT.

The chain couples TRBV6-6 to TRBJ1-1; TRBD1 aligns across 7 bases. V dropped 5 bases and J dropped 1; count of bases not matched to a gene: 4. The CDR3 contains 14 residues. CDR1 is MNHNY and CDR2 is SVGAGI in the germline V gene (reference sequence). The CDR3 DNA reads as TGTGCCAGCAGTAAACAGGGGACGAACACTGAAGCTTTCTTT. It specifies CASSKQGTNTEAFF.

This sequence joins TRBV28 and TRBJ1-5; unclear D gene. Looked up from germline, CDR1 is MDHEN and CDR2 is SYDVKM. The CDR3 has 12 amino acids. Trimming pared 6 bases from V and 4 bases from J, leaving 7 bases between. Written as DNA, the CDR3 is TGTGCCAGCAGGACGGGAAATCAGCCCCAGCATTTT. Its translation: CASRTGNQPQHF. Full variable domain (rest looked up from reference TRBV28 and TRBJ1-5): DVKVTQSSRYLVKRTGEKVFLECVQDMDHENMFWYRQDPGLGLRLIYFSYDVKMKEKGDIPEGYSVSREKKERFSLILESASTNQTSMYLCASRTGNQPQHFGDGTRLSIL.

This chain joins TRBV27 and TRBJ2-5; D is unresolved. V lost 3 bases and J lost 1, with 12 bases in between. CDR1 and CDR2 from the germline V gene are MNHEY and SMNVEV (reference sequence). The CDR3 consists of 15 residues. The DNA of the CDR3 is TGTGCCAGCAGTTTTACCTTTCCAGTCCAAGAGACCCAGTACTTC. Translated, it gives CASSFTFPVQETQYF.

The chain couples TRBV5-6 to TRBJ1-6; tentative D call: TRBD1 (6 bases). The V end was cut by 0 bases, the J end by 10 bases, with 17 bases between. The CDR3 totals 16 residues. Germline CDR1 is SGHDT and CDR2 is YYEEEE. As DNA, the CDR3 is TGTGCCAGCAGCTTGGGGGCAAGACAGGCGGGCTCACCCCTCCACTTT. It is translated as CASSLGARQAGSPLHF.

DNA of the CDR3: TGTGCCAGCAGCTTGGAGGGGGGGGAAGAGACCCAGTACTTC. Protein: CASSLEGGEETQYF. This sequence joins TRBV5-6 and TRBJ2-5, with D possibly being TRBD2 (7 bases). The CDR3 is 14 residues long. Germline CDR1 and CDR2: SGHDT and YYEEEE. Trimming shortened V by 0 bases and J by 3 bases, and 9 bases separated the two germline ends.

For this clone: One end of the junction is discordant with germline, which a read error may explain. The V gene is TRBV27, the J gene TRBJ2-1; D not certain. Looked up from germline, CDR1 is MNHEY and CDR2 is SMNVEV (reference sequence). The CDR3 sequence is 11 residues long. CDR3 region: CVSSFYNEQFF. DNA for the CDR3: TGTGTCAGCAGCTTCTACAATGAGCAGTTCTTC.

V usage is TRBV18 and J usage is TRBJ1-1, with D unresolved. Germline CDR1 KGHSH, CDR2 LQKENI. The CDR3 consists of 16 residues. Trimming removed 2 bases from V and 1 base from J, with 14 bases in between. DNA of the CDR3: TGTGCCAGCTCACCAATGGTCGGGGTAAAGAACACTGAAGCTTTCTTT. Its translation: CASSPMVGVKNTEAFF.

The V gene is TRBV11-2, the J gene TRBJ2-7; D might be TRBD2 (7 bases). Germline CDR1 and CDR2: SGHAT and FQNNGV. There are 16 residues in the CDR3. Trimming left V 2 bases short and J 6 bases short, with 20 bases between. The CDR3 DNA sequence: TGTGCCAGCAGCTTAATGGTGTGGCAGGGGAGGGGCGAGCAGTACTTC. Translation gives CASSLMVWQGRGEQYF.

This clone appeared a single time. This chain joins TRBV3-1 (or the pseudogene TRBV3-2) and TRBJ2-1; 7 nucleotides agree with TRBD2. After removal of 0 bases from V and 1 base from J, the junction contained 6 bases not matched to a gene. The CDR3 extends over 17 amino acids. Germline-derived CDR1 and CDR2 are LGHDT and YNNKEL (reference sequence). The DNA of the CDR3 is TGTGCCAGCAGCCAAGATCGAGCGCGGGGGTCCTACAATGAGCAGTTCTTC. Its translation is CASSQDRARGSYNEQFF.

This chain uses TRBV24-1 with TRBJ2-1, with TRBD2 matching 10 bases. The CDR3 spans 16 residues. The V segment lost 3 bases and the J segment 8 bases; nucleotides outside the gene matches: 9. The germline V gene has CDR1 KGHDR and CDR2 SFDVKD. Here the CDR3 reads CATSDTSGRAFDEQFF. The CDR3 bases are TGTGCCACCAGTGATACGAGCGGGAGGGCATTCGATGAGCAGTTCTTC.

The chain is built from TRBV2 and TRBJ1-2; 7 nucleotides agree with TRBD1. Germline trimming cut 4 bases from V and 8 bases from J; bases unmatched to any gene: 10. In germline, CDR1 is SNHLY, CDR2 FYNNEI. The CDR3 sequence is 14 residues long. The CDR3 coding sequence is TGTGCCAGCAGTGGAGACAGGGTTGTTTACGGCTACACCTTC. This translates into CASSGDRVVYGYTF.

The rearrangement joins TRBV30 to TRBJ1-5; 10 bases agree with TRBD1. This CDR3 contains 13 residues. V was pared by 4 bases and J by 6 bases, with 3 bases of the junction left unmatched. Germline V CDR1 and CDR2: GTSNPN, SVGIG (reference sequence). The CDR3 loop is CAWTGTGAQPQHF. In DNA, the CDR3 is TGTGCCTGGACCGGGACAGGGGCTCAGCCCCAGCATTTT.

V and J are TRBV18 and TRBJ1-1; 7 positions match TRBD1. Germline CDR1 KGHSH, CDR2 LQKENI. With V trimmed by 0 bases and J by 3 bases, 4 bases remained unmatched. The CDR3 spans 15 residues. The CDR3 nucleotides read TGTGCCAGCTCACCACCGCAGGGGGGACACACTGAAGCTTTCTTT. Translating it yields CASSPPQGGHTEAFF.

Only a few counts were recorded for this clone. V and J are TRBV7-6 and TRBJ1-5; D is perhaps TRBD1 (5 bases). The germline CDR1 and CDR2 sequences are SGHVS and FNYEAQ. This CDR3 spans 19 amino acids. V lost 5 bases and J lost 2, with 25 bases in between. CDR3 coding DNA: TGTGCCAGCAGCCAGAGGGCGGGGGTCGGGAAGTACGGCAATCAGCCCCAGCATTTT. Its translation: CASSQRAGVGKYGNQPQHF.